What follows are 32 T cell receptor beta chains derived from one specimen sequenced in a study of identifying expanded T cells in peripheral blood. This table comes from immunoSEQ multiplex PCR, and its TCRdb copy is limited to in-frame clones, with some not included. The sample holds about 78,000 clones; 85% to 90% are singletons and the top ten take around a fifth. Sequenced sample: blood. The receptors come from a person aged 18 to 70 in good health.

The chain's CDR3 is CASSTQDTRGETQYF. The CDR3 DNA reads as TGTGCCAGCAGCACACAGGATACGAGGGGAGAGACCCAGTACTTC. V usage is TRBV13 and J usage is TRBJ2-5; either TRBD1 or TRBD2 may supply D (5 bases each). The V gene's germline CDR1 is PRHDT and CDR2 FYEKMQ (reference sequence). The CDR3 covers 15 residues. Trimming removed 5 bases from V and 4 bases from J, with 17 bases in between.

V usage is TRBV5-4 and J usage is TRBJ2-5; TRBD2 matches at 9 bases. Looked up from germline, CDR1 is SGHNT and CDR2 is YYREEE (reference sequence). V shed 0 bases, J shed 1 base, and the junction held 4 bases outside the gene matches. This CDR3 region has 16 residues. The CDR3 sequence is CASSLVIAGAQETQYF. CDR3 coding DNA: TGTGCCAGCAGCTTGGTAATAGCGGGGGCCCAAGAGACCCAGTACTTC.

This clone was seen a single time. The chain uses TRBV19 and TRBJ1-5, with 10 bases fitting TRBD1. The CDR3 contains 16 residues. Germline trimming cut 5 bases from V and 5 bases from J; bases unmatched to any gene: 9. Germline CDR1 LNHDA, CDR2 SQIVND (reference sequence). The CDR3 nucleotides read TGTGCCAGTAGTCCACGGACAGGGGGAGTCCATCAGCCCCAGCATTTT. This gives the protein CASSPRTGGVHQPQHF.

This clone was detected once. Here the CDR3 reads CASSASRYAEAFF. The CDR3 DNA reads TGTGCCAGCAGTGCGAGCAGATACGCTGAAGCTTTCTTT. V usage is TRBV2 and J usage is TRBJ1-1; D uncertain. Germline V gene sequence: CDR1 SNHLY, CDR2 FYNNEI. V lost 4 bases and J 6 bases, leaving 12 bases between the germline ends. The CDR3 runs to 13 residues.

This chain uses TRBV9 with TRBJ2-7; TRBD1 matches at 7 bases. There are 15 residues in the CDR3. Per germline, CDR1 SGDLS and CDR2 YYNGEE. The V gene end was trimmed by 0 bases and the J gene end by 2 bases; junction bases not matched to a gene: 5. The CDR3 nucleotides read TGTGCCAGCAGCGTAGCACAGGGGACCACCTACGAGCAGTACTTC. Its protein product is CASSVAQGTTYEQYF.

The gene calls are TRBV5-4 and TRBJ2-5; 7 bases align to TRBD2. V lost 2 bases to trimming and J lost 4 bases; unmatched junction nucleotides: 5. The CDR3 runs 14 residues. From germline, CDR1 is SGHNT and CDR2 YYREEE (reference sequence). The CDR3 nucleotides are TGTGCCAGCAGCTTCTCGGGGGGAATAGAGACCCAGTACTTC. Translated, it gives CASSFSGGIETQYF.

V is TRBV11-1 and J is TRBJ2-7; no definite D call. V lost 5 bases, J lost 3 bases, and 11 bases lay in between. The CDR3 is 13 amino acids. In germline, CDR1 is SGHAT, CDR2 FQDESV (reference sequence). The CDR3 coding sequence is TGTGCCAGCAGCCTTGGACCCCACTACGAGCAGTACTTC. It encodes CASSLGPHYEQYF.

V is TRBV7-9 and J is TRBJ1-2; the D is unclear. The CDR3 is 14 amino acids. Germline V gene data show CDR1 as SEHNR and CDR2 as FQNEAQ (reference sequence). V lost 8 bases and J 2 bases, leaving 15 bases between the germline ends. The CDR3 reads CASAPRSANYGYTF. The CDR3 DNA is TGTGCCAGCGCGCCCCGATCCGCGAACTATGGCTACACCTTC.

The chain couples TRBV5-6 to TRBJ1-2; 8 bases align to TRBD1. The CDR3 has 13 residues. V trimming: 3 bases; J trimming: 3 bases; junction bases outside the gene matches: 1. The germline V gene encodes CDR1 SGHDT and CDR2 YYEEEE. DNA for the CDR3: TGTGCCAGCAGCTGGGGACAGGACTATGGCTACACCTTC. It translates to CASSWGQDYGYTF.

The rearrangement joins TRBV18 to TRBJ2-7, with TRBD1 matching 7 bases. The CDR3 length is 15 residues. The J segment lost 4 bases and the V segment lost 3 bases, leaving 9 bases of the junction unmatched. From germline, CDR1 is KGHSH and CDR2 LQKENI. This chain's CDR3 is CASSPWDSEGYEQYF. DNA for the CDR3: TGTGCCAGCTCACCGTGGGACAGTGAAGGATACGAGCAGTACTTC.

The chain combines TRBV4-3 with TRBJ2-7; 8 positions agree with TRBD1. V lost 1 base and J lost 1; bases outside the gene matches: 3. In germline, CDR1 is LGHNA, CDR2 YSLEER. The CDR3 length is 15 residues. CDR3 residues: CASSQAQGVSYEQYF. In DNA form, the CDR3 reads TGCGCCAGCAGCCAAGCACAGGGGGTATCCTACGAGCAGTACTTC.

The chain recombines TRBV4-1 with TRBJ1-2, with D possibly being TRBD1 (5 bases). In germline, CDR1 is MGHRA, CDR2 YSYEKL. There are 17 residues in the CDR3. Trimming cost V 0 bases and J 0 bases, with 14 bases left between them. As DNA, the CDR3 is TGCGCCAGCAGCCAAGACAGGGCCCGGGGAACTAACTATGGCTACACCTTC. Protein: CASSQDRARGTNYGYTF.

CDR3 in amino acids: CASSPGNLNYGYTF. The CDR3 nucleotides read TGTGCCAGCTCACCTGGCAATCTAAACTATGGCTACACCTTC. The rearrangement joins TRBV18 to TRBJ1-2; D not resolved. Germline CDR1 and CDR2: KGHSH and LQKENI. This CDR3 is built from 14 residues. Trimming cost V 3 bases and J 2 bases, with 10 bases left between them.

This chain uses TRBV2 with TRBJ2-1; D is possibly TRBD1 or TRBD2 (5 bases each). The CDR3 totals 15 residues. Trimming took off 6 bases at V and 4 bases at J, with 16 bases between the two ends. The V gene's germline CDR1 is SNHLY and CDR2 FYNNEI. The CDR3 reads CASRVRGDGYNEQFF. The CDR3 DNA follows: TGTGCCAGCAGGGTTCGAGGGGATGGGTACAATGAGCAGTTCTTC.

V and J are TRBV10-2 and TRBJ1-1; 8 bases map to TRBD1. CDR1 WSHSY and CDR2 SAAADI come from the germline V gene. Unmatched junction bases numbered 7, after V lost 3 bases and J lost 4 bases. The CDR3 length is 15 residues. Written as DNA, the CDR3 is TGCGCCAGCAGTGACCCCGGACAGGGAAGCACTGAAGCTTTCTTT. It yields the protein CASSDPGQGSTEAFF.

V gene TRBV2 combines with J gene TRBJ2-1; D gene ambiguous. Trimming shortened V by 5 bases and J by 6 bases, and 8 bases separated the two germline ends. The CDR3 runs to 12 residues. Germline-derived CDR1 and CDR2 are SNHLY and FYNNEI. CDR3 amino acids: CASSQMGNEQFF. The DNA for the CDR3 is TGTGCCAGCAGTCAGATGGGCAATGAGCAGTTCTTC.

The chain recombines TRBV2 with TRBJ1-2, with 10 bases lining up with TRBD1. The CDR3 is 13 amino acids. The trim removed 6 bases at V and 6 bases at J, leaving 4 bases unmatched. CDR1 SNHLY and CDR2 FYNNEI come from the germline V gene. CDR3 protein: CASRVDRGNGYTF. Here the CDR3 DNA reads TGTGCCAGCAGGGTGGACAGGGGGAATGGCTACACCTTC.

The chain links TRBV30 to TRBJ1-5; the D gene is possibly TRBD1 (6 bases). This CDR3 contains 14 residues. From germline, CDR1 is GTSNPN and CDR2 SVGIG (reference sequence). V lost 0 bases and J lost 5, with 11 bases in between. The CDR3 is CAWSVGAGDQPQHF. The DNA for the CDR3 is TGTGCCTGGAGTGTGGGGGCAGGGGATCAGCCCCAGCATTTT.

This CDR3 reads CASSQDRAGSSYEQYF. Here the CDR3 DNA reads TGCGCCAGCAGCCAAGATCGGGCAGGGAGCTCCTACGAGCAGTACTTC. The chain couples TRBV4-1 to TRBJ2-7; D tentatively reads TRBD1 or TRBD2 (5 bases each). CDR3 length: 16 residues. In germline, CDR1 is MGHRA, CDR2 YSYEKL. Trimming left V 0 bases short and J 0 bases short, with 12 bases between.

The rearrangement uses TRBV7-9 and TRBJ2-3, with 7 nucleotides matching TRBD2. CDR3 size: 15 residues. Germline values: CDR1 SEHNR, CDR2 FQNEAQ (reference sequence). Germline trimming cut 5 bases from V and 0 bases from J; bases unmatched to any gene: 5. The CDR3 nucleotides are TGTGCCAGCAGCCGGGGGGAAGGCAGCACAGATACGCAGTATTTT. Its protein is CASSRGEGSTDTQYF.

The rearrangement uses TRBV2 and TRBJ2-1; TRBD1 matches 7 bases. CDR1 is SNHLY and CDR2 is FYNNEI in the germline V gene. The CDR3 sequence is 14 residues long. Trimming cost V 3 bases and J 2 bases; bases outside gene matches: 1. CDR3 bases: TGTGCCAGCAGTGAGGGACAGACCTACAATGAGCAGTTCTTC. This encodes CASSEGQTYNEQFF.

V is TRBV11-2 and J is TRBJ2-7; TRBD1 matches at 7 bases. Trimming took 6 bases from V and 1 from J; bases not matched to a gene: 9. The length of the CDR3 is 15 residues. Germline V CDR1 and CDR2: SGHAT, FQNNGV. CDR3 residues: CASRGTGTASYEQYF. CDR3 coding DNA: TGTGCCAGCAGGGGTACCGGGACAGCTTCCTACGAGCAGTACTTC.

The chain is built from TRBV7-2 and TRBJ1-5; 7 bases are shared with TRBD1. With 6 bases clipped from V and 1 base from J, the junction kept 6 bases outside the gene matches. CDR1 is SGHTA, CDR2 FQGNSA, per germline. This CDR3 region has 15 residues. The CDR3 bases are TGTGCCAGCAGTCGGGACAGTGCGAGCAATCAGCCCCAGCATTTT. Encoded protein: CASSRDSASNQPQHF.

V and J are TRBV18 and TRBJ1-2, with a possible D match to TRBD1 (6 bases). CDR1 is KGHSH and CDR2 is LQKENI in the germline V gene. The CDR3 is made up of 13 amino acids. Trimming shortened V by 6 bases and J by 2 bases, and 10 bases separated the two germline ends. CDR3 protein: CASSPGANYGYTF. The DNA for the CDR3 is TGTGCCAGCTCGCCAGGGGCAAACTATGGCTACACCTTC.

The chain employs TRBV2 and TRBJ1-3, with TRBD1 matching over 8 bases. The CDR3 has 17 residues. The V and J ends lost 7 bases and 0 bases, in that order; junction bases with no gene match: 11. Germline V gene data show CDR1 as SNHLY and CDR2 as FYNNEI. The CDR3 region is CASISQDRASSGNTIYF. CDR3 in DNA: TGTGCCAGCATATCCCAGGACAGGGCAAGCTCTGGAAACACCATATATTTT.

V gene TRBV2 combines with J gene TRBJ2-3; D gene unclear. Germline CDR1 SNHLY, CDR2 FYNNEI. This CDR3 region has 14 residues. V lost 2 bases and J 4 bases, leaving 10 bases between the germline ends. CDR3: CASSEMTSADTQYF. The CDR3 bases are TGTGCCAGCAGTGAAATGACGTCGGCAGATACGCAGTATTTT.

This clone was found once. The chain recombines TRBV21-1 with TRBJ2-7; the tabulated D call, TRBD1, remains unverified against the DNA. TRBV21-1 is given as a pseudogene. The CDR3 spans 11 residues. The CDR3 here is CATKTGGREYF. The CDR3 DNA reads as TGTGCCACAAAAACAGGGGGCAGAGAGTACTTC.

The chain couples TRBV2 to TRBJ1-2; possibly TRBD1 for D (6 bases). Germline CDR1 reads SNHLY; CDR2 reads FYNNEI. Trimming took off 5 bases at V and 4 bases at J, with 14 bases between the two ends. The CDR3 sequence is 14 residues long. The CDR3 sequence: CASSWLQGGYGYTF. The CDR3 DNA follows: TGTGCCAGCAGTTGGCTACAGGGTGGCTATGGCTACACCTTC.

The CDR3 loop is CAWNQYGQGTGELFF. In DNA form, the CDR3 reads TGTGCCTGGAATCAGTACGGGCAGGGGACCGGGGAGCTGTTTTTT. The V and J genes are TRBV30 and TRBJ2-2; D might be TRBD1 (6 bases). Germline lookup yields CDR1 GTSNPN and CDR2 SVGIG (reference sequence). The ends were cut back, 4 bases at V and 5 bases at J, with 17 bases in the middle. This CDR3 contains 15 residues.

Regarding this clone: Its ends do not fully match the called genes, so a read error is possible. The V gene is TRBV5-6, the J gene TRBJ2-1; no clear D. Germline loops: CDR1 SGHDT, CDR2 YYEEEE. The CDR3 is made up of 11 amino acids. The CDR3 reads CASSLGGPTVF. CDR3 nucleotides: TGTGCCAGCAGCTTGGGTGGCCCCACAGTCTTC.

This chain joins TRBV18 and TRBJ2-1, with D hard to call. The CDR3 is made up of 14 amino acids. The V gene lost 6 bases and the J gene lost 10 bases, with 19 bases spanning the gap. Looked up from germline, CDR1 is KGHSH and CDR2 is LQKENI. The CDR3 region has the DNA TGTGCCAGCTCGACCCGAAAGAACGGACCCGAGCAGTTCTTC. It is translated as CASSTRKNGPEQFF.

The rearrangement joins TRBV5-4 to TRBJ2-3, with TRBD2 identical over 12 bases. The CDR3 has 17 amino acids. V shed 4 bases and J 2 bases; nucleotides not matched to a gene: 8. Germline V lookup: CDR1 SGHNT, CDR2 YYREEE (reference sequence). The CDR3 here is CASSNRTSGAYTDTQYF. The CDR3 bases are TGTGCCAGCAGCAACCGGACTAGCGGGGCGTACACAGATACGCAGTATTTT. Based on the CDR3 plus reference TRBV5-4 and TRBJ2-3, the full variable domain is ETGVTQSPTHLIKTRGQQVTLRCSSQSGHNTVSWYQQALGQGPQFIFQYYREEENGRGNFPPRFSGLQFPNYSSELNVNALELDDSALYLCASSNRTSGAYTDTQYFGPGTRLTVL.